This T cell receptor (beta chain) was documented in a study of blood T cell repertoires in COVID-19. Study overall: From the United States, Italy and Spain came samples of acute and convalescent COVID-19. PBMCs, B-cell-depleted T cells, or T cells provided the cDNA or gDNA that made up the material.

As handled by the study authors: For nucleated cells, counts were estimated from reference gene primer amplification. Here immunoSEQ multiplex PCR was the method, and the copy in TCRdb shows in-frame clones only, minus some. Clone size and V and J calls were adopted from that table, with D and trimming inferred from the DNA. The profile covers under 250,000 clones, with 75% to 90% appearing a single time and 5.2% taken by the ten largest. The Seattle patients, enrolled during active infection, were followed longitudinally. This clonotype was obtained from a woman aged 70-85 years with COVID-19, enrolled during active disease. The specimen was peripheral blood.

CDR3 DNA sequence: TGTGCCAGCAGGCAACAGGGAAATCAGCCCCAGCATTTT. It specifies CASRQQGNQPQHF. V is TRBV2 and J is TRBJ1-5, with a tentative D call TRBD1 (6 bases). In germline, CDR1 is SNHLY, CDR2 FYNNEI. V lost 6 bases and J 4 bases, leaving 10 bases between the germline ends. This CDR3 has 13 amino acids.